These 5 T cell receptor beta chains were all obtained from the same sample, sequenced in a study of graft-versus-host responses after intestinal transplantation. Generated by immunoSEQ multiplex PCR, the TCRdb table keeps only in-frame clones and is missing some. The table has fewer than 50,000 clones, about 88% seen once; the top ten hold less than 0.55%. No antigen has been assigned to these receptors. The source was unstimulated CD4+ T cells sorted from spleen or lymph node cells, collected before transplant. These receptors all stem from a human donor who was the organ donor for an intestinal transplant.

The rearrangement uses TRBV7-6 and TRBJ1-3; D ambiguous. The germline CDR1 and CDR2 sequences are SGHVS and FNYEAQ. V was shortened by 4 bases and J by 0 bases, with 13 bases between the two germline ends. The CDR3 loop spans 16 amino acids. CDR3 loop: CASSSARGSSGNTIYF. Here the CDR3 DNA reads TGTGCCAGCAGCTCGGCCCGGGGTAGCTCTGGAAACACCATATATTTT.

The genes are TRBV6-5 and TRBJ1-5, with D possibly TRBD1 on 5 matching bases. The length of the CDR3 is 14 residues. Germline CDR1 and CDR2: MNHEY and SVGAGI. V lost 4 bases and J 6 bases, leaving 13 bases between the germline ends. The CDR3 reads CASSSPGDSQPQHF. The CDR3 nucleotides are TGTGCCAGCAGTTCCCCGGGGGATAGTCAGCCCCAGCATTTT.

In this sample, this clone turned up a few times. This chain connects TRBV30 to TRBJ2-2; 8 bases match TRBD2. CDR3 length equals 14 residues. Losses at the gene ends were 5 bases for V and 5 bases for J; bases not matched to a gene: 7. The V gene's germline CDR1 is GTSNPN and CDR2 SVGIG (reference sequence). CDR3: CAWAGGGHTGELFF. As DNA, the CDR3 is TGTGCCTGGGCGGGCGGGGGGCATACCGGGGAGCTGTTTTTT.

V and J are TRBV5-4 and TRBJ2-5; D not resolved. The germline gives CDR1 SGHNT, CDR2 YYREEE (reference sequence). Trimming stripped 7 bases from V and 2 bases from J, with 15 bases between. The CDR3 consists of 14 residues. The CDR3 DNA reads TGTGCCAGCGCCCCAGGCCTGGTTCAAGAGACCCAGTACTTC. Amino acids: CASAPGLVQETQYF.

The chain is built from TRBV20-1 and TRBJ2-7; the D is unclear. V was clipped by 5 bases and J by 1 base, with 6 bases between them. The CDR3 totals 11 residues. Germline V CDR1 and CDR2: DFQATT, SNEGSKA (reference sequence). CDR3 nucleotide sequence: TGCAGTGCTCTAGATTCCTACGAGCAGTACTTC. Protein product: CSALDSYEQYF.